This T cell receptor beta chain was captured by sequencing in a study of T cell responses to AZD1222 COVID-19 vaccine. General study points: Baseline seropositivity characterized only six AZD1222 recipients. Within unmutated variant regions lay the reported targets of nearly half of spike-specific TCRs. Receipt of two AZD1222 doses was followed by a rise in Spike-specific TCR breadth and depth. CD4 TCRs covered the whole spike, strongest at regions 160-218 and 743-854.

This CDR3 has 15 amino acids. The V gene lost 1 base and the J gene lost 2 bases, with 9 bases spanning the gap. From germline, CDR1 is LNHNV and CDR2 YYDKDF (reference sequence). Notes on this clone: What it binds is not known.

The protocol was immunoSEQ multiplex PCR, while the TCRdb copy is restricted to in-frame clones and leaves out a portion. This sample carries 150,000 to 250,000 clones, approximately 90% of them seen once, and the ten largest clones take under 4%. Sample: peripheral blood, taken 28 days after the second AZD1222 dose. The clonotype comes from an adult who received the AZD1222 COVID-19 vaccine. V usage is TRBV15 and J usage is TRBJ1-5, with D unclear. CDR3 in DNA: TGTGCCACCAGCAGAGGTTCCCGGGGCAATCAGCCCCAGCATTTT. It translates to CATSRGSRGNQPQHF.